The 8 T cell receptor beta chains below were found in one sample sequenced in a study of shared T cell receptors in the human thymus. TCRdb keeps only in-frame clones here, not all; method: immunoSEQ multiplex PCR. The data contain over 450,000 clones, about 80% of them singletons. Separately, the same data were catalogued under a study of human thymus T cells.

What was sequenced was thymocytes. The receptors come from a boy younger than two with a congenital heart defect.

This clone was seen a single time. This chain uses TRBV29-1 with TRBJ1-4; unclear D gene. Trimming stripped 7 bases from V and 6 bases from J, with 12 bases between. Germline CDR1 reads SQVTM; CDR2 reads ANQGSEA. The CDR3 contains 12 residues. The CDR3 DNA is TGCAGCGCCGCGGGCTTTGATGAAAAACTGTTTTTT. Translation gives CSAAGFDEKLFF.

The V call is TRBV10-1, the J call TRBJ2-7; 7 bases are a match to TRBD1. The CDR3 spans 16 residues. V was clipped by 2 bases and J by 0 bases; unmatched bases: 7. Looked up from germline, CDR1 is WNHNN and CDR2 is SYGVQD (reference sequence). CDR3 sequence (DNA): TGCGCCAGCAGTGAGGATTCACAGGGGTTCTCCTACGAGCAGTACTTC. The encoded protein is CASSEDSQGFSYEQYF.

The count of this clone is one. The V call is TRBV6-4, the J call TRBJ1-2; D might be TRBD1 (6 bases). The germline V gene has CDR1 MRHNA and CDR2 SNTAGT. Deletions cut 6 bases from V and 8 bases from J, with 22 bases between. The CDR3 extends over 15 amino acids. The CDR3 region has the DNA TGTGCCAGCAGGATCCGGGACAATCCTATGGAGGGCTACACCTTC. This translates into CASRIRDNPMEGYTF.

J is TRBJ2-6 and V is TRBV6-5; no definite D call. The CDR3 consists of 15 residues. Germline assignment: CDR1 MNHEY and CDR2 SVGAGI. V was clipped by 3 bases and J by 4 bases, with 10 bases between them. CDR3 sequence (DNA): TGTGCCAGCAGTTATGTGCCCGCGGGGGCCAACGTCCTGACTTTC. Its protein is CASSYVPAGANVLTF.

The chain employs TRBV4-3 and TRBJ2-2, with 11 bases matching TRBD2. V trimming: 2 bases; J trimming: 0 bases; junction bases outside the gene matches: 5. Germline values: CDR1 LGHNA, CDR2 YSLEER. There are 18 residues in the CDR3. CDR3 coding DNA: TGCGCCAGCAGCCAATCCTCGGGACTAGCGGCGAACACCGGGGAGCTGTTTTTT. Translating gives CASSQSSGLAANTGELFF.

The CDR3 DNA is TGCGCCAGCAGACGCGGCCACAAGCTGAACACCGGGGAGCTGTTTTTT. Translation: CASRRGHKLNTGELFF. The V and J genes are TRBV23-1 and TRBJ2-2; D gene unclear. TRBV23-1 is an ORF; its function is uncertain. The CDR3 sequence is 16 residues long. The ends were cut back, 6 bases at V and 1 base at J, with 15 bases in the middle.

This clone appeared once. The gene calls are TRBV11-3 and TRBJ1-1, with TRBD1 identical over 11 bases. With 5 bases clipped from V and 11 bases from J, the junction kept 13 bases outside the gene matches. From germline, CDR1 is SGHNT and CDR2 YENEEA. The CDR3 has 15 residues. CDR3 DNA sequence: TGTGCCAGCAGCAGCGGACAGGGGGCTGTCGGTAAGGCTTTCTTT. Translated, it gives CASSSGQGAVGKAFF.

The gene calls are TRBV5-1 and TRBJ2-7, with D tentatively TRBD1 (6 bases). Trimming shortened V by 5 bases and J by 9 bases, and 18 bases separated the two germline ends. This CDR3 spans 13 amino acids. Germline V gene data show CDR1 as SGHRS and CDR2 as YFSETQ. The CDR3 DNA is TGCGCCAGCAGTCCGACAGGTCCCGGTGTGCAGTACTTC. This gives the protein CASSPTGPGVQYF. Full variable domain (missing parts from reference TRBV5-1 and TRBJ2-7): KAGVTQTPRYLIKTRGQQVTLSCSPISGHRSVSWYQQTPGQGLQFLFEYFSETQRNKGNFPGRFSGRQFSNSRSEMNVSTLELGDSALYLCASSPTGPGVQYFGPGTRLTVT.